This T cell receptor (beta chain) emerged from a study of cytomegalovirus exposure and HLA in healthy donors. Study-level findings and limits: There were some V segments, including TRBV6-2 and TRBV6-3, excluded as indistinguishable. It was taken for granted in presence/absence analyses that sequencing depth across donors was roughly uniform.

CDR3 length equals 16 residues. Germline V lookup: CDR1 SGHDT, CDR2 YYEEEE. Trimming pared 4 bases from V and 1 base from J, leaving 16 bases between. This clone has a handful of counts. Antigen unknown. The PCR contained 60 Vbeta and 13 Jbeta primers. The assay was immunoSEQ multiplex PCR, and TCRdb's table has in-frame clones only and misses some. Among approximately 72,000 clones listed, 65% to 80% were seen once. The origin of this receptor is a man aged 40-49 years in good health and CMV-seropositive. The chain employs TRBV5-6 and TRBJ2-3, with a weak D call TRBD2 (6 bases). Material for sequencing was PBMCs. DNA of the CDR3: TGTGCCAGCAGCCAAAGTCTATGGGGGGGCACAGATACGCAGTATTTT. Amino acid sequence: CASSQSLWGGTDTQYF.